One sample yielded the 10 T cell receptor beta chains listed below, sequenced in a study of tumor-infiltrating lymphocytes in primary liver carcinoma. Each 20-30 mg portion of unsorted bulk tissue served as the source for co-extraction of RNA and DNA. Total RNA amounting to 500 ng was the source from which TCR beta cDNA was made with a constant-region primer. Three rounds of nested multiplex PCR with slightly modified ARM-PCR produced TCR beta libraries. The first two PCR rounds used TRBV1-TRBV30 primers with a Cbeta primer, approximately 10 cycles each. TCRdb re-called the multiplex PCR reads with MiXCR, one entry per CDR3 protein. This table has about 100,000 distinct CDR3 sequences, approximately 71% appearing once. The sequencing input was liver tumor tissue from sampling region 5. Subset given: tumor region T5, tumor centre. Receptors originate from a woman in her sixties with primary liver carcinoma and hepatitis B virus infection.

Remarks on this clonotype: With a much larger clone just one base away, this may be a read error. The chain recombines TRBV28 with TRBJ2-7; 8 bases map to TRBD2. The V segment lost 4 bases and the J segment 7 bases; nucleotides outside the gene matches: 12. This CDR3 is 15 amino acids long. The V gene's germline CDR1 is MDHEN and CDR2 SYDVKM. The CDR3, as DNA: TGTGCCAGCAGTTCCAGACCAGCGGGAGTAGAGGAGCAGTACTTC. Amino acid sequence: CASSSRPAGVEEQYF.

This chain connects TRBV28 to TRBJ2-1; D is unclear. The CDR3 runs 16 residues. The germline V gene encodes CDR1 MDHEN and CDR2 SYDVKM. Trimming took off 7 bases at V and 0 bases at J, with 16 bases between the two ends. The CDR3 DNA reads TGTGCCAGCATCTTGGACGTGAGTAGCTCCTACAATGAGCAGTTCTTC. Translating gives CASILDVSSSYNEQFF.

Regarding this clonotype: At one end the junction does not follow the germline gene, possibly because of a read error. CDR3 in DNA: TGTGTCAGCAGCCACGGGACTATCTCCTACAAGCAGTACTTC. Amino acids: CVSSHGTISYKQYF. The V call is TRBV11-2, the J call TRBJ2-7, with 7 nucleotides matching TRBD2. Germline assignment: CDR1 SGHAT and CDR2 FQNNGV. The CDR3 is 14 amino acids.

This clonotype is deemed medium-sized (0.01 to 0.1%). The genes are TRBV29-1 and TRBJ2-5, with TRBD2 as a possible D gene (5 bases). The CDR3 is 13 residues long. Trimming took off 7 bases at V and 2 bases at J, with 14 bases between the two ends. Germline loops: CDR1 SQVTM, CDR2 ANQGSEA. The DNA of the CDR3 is TGCAGCGCGTATTCGGGATTTCAAGAGACCCAGTACTTC. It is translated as CSAYSGFQETQYF.

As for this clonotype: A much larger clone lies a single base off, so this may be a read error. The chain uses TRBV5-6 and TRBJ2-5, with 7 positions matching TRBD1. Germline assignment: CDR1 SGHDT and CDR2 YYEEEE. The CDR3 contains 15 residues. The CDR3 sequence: CTSSPTGQTQETQYF. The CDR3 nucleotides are TGTACCAGCAGCCCTACGGGACAGACACAAGAGACCCAGTACTTC.

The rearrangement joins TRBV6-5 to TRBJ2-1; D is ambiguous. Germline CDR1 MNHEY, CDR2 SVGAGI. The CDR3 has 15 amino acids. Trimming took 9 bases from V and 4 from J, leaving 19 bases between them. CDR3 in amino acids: CASSPSTGGYNEQFF. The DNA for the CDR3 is TGTGCCAGTAGTCCGAGTACTGGCGGATACAATGAGCAGTTCTTC.

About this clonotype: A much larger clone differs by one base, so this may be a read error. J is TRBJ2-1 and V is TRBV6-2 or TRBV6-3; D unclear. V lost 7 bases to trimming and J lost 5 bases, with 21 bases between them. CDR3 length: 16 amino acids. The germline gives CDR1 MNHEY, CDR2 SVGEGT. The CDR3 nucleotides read TGTGCCAGCAAAACTTCGGTGAACGTCCGGAACAATGAGCAGTTCTTC. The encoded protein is CASKTSVNVRNNEQFF.

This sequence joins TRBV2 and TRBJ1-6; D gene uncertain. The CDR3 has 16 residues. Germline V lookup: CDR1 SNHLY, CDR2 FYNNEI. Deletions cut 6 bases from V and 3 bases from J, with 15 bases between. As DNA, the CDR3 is TGTGCCAGCAGGCCGAACAGAGCCTTCTATAATTCACCCCTCCACTTT. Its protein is CASRPNRAFYNSPLHF.

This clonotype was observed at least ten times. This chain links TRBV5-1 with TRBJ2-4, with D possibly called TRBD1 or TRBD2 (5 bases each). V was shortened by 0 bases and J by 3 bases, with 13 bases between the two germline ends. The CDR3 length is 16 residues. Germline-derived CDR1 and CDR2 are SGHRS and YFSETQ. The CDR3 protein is CASSLGAGSVKNIQYF. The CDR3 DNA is TGCGCCAGCAGCTTGGGGGCAGGGAGCGTCAAAAACATTCAGTACTTC.

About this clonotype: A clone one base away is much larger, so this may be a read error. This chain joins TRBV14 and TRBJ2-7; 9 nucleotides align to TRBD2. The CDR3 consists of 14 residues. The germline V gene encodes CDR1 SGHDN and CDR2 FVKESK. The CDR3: CASTPGGRAYEQHF. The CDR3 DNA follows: TGTGCCAGCACCCCGGGCGGGAGGGCCTACGAGCAGCACTTC.